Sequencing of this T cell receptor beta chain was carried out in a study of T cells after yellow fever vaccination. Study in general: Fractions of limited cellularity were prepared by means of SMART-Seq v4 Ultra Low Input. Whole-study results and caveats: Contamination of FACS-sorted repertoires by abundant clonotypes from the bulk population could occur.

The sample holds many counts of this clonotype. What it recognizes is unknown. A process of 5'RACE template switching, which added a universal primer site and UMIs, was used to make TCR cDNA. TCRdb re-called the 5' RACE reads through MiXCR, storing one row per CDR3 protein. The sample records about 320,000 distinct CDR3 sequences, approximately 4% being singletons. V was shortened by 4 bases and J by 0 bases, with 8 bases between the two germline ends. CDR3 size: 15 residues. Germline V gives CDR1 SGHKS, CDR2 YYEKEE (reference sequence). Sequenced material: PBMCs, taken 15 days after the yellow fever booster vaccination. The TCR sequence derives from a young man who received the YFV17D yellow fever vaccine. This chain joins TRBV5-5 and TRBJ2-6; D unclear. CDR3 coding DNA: TGTGCCAGCAGCCGGCTGTACTCTGGGGCCAACGTCCTGACTTTC. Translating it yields CASSRLYSGANVLTF.